This T cell receptor (beta chain) was identified during a study of Tregs in tolerant kidney transplant recipients. Study background: Related graft donors supplied nonmyeloablative bone marrow transplants, and mixed chimerism was transient. Study-wide results and caveats: Some patients' samples used different primers over time, so nucleotide sequences weren't comparable. This study did not directly address biological reproducibility.

Unstimulated Tregs (CD4+CD25+CD127-) and CD4+CD25- non-Tregs were sorted from PBMCs. The CDR3 has 12 amino acids. Germline V gene sequence: CDR1 GTSNPN, CDR2 SVGIG (reference sequence). Trimming stripped 7 bases from V and 5 bases from J, with 14 bases between. Using immunoSEQ multiplex PCR, the repertoire was profiled, and TCRdb retains in-frame clones only, with some absent. Of about 110,000 clones detected, almost 90% appear once; the ten largest clones hold around 0.35%. On this clone itself: Its matching antigen is unknown.

The chain employs TRBV30 and TRBJ2-5, with a weak D call TRBD1 (7 bases). This sequence was found in a human donor who received a combined kidney and bone marrow transplant. Material: CD4+ T cells from blood, obtained before the transplant. CDR3 protein: CAYTTGRETQYF. Written as DNA, the CDR3 is TGTGCCTACACGACAGGGAGGGAGACCCAGTACTTC.